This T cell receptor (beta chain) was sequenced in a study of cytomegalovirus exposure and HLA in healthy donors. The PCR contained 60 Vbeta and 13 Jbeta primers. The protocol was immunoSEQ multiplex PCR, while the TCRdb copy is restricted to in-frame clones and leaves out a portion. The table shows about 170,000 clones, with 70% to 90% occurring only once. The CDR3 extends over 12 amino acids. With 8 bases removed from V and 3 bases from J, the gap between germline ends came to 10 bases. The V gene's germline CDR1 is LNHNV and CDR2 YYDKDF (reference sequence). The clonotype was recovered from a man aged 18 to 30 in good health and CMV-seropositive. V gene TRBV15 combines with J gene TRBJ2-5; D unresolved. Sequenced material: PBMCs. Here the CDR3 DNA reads TGTGCCACCTCCCTAGGTGAAGAGACCCAGTACTTC. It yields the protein CATSLGEETQYF.